This TCR beta chain was retrieved from a study of post-analysis software for immune sequencing data. Of note for this clonotype: Its antigen is unknown.

Study findings and constraints: Under the F measure, samples that were prepared in one batch clustered strongly together. Multiple sclerosis was associated with a significant reduction in normalized Chao1 diversity relative to controls. TRBV segments more frequent in patients than in controls numbered roughly 5 and included TRBV5-6, TRBV5-1 and TRBV20-1.

Prepared TCR beta cDNA libraries contained unique molecular identifiers. The T cell input of roughly 0.95 to 10 million gave 400,000 to 500,000 cDNA molecules. TCRdb used MiXCR to reprocess the PCR reads, holding one entry per CDR3 protein. The data contain about 800,000 distinct CDR3 sequences, 30% of them singletons. CDR1 and CDR2 (germline): MNHEY, SVGEGT. V shed 5 bases and J 10 bases; nucleotides not matched to a gene: 6. The CDR3 covers 14 residues. This chain links TRBV6-2 or TRBV6-3 with TRBJ2-1, with 12 bases lining up with TRBD2. The sample comprised blood. The clonotype comes from a girl under 18 with multiple sclerosis. CDR3 sequence reads: CASSGLAGPIEQFF. The CDR3 region has the DNA TGTGCCAGCAGTGGACTAGCGGGACCCATAGAGCAGTTCTTC.